Following are 20 T cell receptor beta chains from one sample sequenced in a study of OX40 agonist ivuxolimab in advanced cancers. Method: immunoSEQ multiplex PCR; TCRdb's copy keeps in-frame clones and lacks some. The sample holds some 100,000 clones, around 91% seen once. Specimen: CD4+ or CD8+ T cells sorted from blood, collected in a trial of the OX40 agonist ivuxolimab. The source is an adult with an advanced solid tumor such as melanoma, head and neck, liver or kidney cancer.

This chain links TRBV14 with TRBJ1-2; D uncertain. Trimming removed 0 bases from V and 5 bases from J, with 16 bases in between. Germline lookup yields CDR1 SGHDN and CDR2 FVKESK. CDR3 length: 16 residues. Written as DNA, the CDR3 is TGTGCCAGCAGCCAAGATCCGGCCGGCCTGAATTATGGCTACACCTTC. It is translated as CASSQDPAGLNYGYTF.

The J gene is TRBJ2-7, the V gene TRBV19; D is unresolved. Trimming pared 5 bases from V and 2 bases from J, leaving 13 bases between. Germline CDR1 is LNHDA and CDR2 is SQIVND (reference sequence). The CDR3 loop spans 14 amino acids. The CDR3 nucleotides read TGTGCCAGTAGTCAGCGACGGAAGACCTACGAGCAGTACTTC. Amino acid sequence: CASSQRRKTYEQYF.

Concerning this clone itself: Germline and junction disagree at one end, which may indicate a read error. The chain joins TRBV5-4 to TRBJ2-7; TRBD1 matches at 9 bases. The CDR3 is made up of 13 amino acids. Germline values: CDR1 SGHNT, CDR2 YYREEE (reference sequence). The CDR3: CASTLNRGREQYF. Here the CDR3 DNA reads TGTGCCAGCACCTTGAACAGGGGGCGCGAGCAGTACTTC. Full variable domain (rest looked up from reference TRBV5-4 and TRBJ2-7): ETGVTQSPTHLIKTRGQQVTLRCSSQSGHNTVSWYQQALGQGPQFIFQYYREEENGRGNFPPRFSGLQFPNYSSELNVNALELDDSALYLCASTLNRGREQYFGPGTRLTVT.

The chain has TRBV28 and TRBJ1-6; TRBD1 agrees at 7 bases. From germline, CDR1 is MDHEN and CDR2 SYDVKM. V gave up 8 bases and J gave up 1 base; unmatched junction bases: 11. The CDR3 is 17 residues long. The CDR3 coding sequence is TGTGCCAGCCGAGTTCTAGGGGGCCGGTCCTATAATTCACCCCTCCACTTT. Its translation: CASRVLGGRSYNSPLHF.

The chain employs TRBV9 and TRBJ2-1; D not certain. V was clipped by 1 base and J by 5 bases, with 10 bases between them. The CDR3 sequence is 14 residues long. Germline V gene sequence: CDR1 SGDLS, CDR2 YYNGEE. CDR3 coding DNA: TGTGCCAGCAGCGTAATGACGGGCGACAATGAGCAGTTCTTC. It encodes CASSVMTGDNEQFF.

The chain carries TRBV27 and TRBJ2-1; no firm D call. The CDR3 has 14 amino acids. CDR1 and CDR2 (germline): MNHEY, SMNVEV (reference sequence). Trimming removed 6 bases at V and 2 bases at J, with 11 bases between. In DNA, the CDR3 is TGTGCCAGCAGGGGCCAGATACCCTACAATGAGCAGTTCTTC. Encoded protein: CASRGQIPYNEQFF.

The chain joins TRBV6-5 to TRBJ1-1; maybe TRBD1 (5 bases). Looked up from germline, CDR1 is MNHEY and CDR2 is SVGAGI. The CDR3 totals 14 residues. V lost 6 bases to trimming and J lost 1 base, with 12 bases between them. Here the CDR3 DNA reads TGTGCCAGCAGAACTGGGGCAGAGAACACTGAAGCTTTCTTT. Residues: CASRTGAENTEAFF.

This CDR3 reads CASSLFGSYNSPLHF. CDR3 in DNA: TGTGCCAGCAGCTTATTTGGTAGCTATAATTCACCCCTCCACTTT. The chain has TRBV7-9 and TRBJ1-6; D remains unclear. Deletions cut 2 bases from V and 3 bases from J, with 8 bases between. The CDR3 is 15 residues long. The germline gives CDR1 SEHNR, CDR2 FQNEAQ (reference sequence).

This chain connects TRBV5-4 to TRBJ2-7; tentative D call: TRBD2 (5 bases). Germline values: CDR1 SGHNT, CDR2 YYREEE (reference sequence). Trimming pared 0 bases from V and 2 bases from J, leaving 15 bases between. CDR3 length: 16 amino acids. CDR3 nucleotide sequence: TGTGCCAGCAGCTTGGGCGGGTCGGGTGCACCCTACGAGCAGTACTTC. Encoded protein: CASSLGGSGAPYEQYF. The complete variable domain, with remaining parts taken from reference TRBV5-4 and TRBJ2-7, reads ETGVTQSPTHLIKTRGQQVTLRCSSQSGHNTVSWYQQALGQGPQFIFQYYREEENGRGNFPPRFSGLQFPNYSSELNVNALELDDSALYLCASSLGGSGAPYEQYFGPGTRLTVT.

The chain recombines TRBV7-6 with TRBJ2-1; D uncertain. With 4 bases removed from V and 4 bases from J, the gap between germline ends came to 14 bases. Germline CDR1 SGHVS, CDR2 FNYEAQ. The CDR3 has 15 residues. The CDR3 coding sequence is TGTGCCAGCAGCTCCGTGGAGACCCCTTACAATGAGCAGTTCTTC. It is translated as CASSSVETPYNEQFF.

The chain is built from TRBV19 and TRBJ1-4; D possibly corresponds to TRBD1 (6 bases). The V and J ends lost 6 bases and 7 bases respectively, with 33 bases between them. In germline, CDR1 is LNHDA, CDR2 SQIVND (reference sequence). CDR3 length: 20 residues. CDR3 protein: CASSQIRFQGTLIRGEKLFF. DNA of the CDR3: TGTGCCAGTAGCCAGATACGATTCCAGGGGACGCTCATCCGGGGTGAAAAACTGTTTTTT.

The chain links TRBV27 to TRBJ2-6; D unresolved. V lost 3 bases and J 0 bases, leaving 12 bases between the germline ends. This CDR3 has 17 residues. The germline gives CDR1 MNHEY, CDR2 SMNVEV (reference sequence). CDR3 in DNA: TGTGCCAGCAGTTTTCGTCCTCCAGACTCTGGGGCCAACGTCCTGACTTTC. Translation: CASSFRPPDSGANVLTF.

The CDR3 sequence: CASSSGPGQPGNTIYF. Here the CDR3 DNA reads TGCGCCAGCAGCTCGGGGCCGGGACAGCCAGGAAACACCATATATTTT. The V and J genes are TRBV5-1 and TRBJ1-3; TRBD1 matches 7 bases. With 3 bases clipped from V and 4 bases from J, the junction kept 10 bases outside the gene matches. Germline V CDR1 and CDR2: SGHRS, YFSETQ. The length of the CDR3 is 16 residues.

The rearrangement uses TRBV19 and TRBJ1-5, with D perhaps matching TRBD1 (6 bases). CDR3 length equals 14 residues. Germline assignment: CDR1 LNHDA and CDR2 SQIVND (reference sequence). Trimming removed 8 bases from V and 6 bases from J, with 17 bases in between. CDR3 in DNA: TGTGCCAGTGCCTCAGGGGAGGGGGGTCAGCCCCAGCATTTT. This sequence encodes CASASGEGGQPQHF. The full variable domain, its missing parts supplied by reference TRBV19 and TRBJ1-5, is DGGITQSPKYLFRKEGQNVTLSCEQNLNHDAMYWYRQDPGQGLRLIYYSQIVNDFQKGDIAEGYSVSREKKESFPLTVTSAQKNPTAFYLCASASGEGGQPQHFGDGTRLSIL.

The chain recombines TRBV9 with TRBJ2-3; perhaps TRBD1 as D (6 bases). The CDR3 totals 16 residues. Trimming shortened V by 0 bases and J by 4 bases, and 15 bases separated the two germline ends. CDR1 is SGDLS, CDR2 YYNGEE, per germline. For the CDR3, the DNA is TGTGCCAGCAGCGTAGGGCCCAGCTGGGGGCCAGATACGCAGTATTTT. Protein: CASSVGPSWGPDTQYF.

V usage is TRBV18 and J usage is TRBJ1-4; D is perhaps TRBD1 (5 bases). The CDR3 spans 15 residues. Trimming removed 3 bases at V and 8 bases at J, with 16 bases between. The germline gives CDR1 KGHSH, CDR2 LQKENI. The CDR3 sequence is CASSPSDTLGEKLFF. CDR3 DNA sequence: TGTGCCAGCTCACCGTCGGACACCCTGGGGGAAAAACTGTTTTTT.

This chain connects TRBV29-1 to TRBJ2-2; D uncertain. The ends were cut back, 7 bases at V and 4 bases at J, with 10 bases in the middle. The CDR3 is made up of 12 amino acids. CDR1 and CDR2 (germline): SQVTM, ANQGSEA. Here the CDR3 reads CSADRATGELFF. As DNA, the CDR3 is TGCAGCGCCGACCGGGCCACCGGGGAGCTGTTTTTT.

The chain recombines TRBV6-1 with TRBJ1-2, with unresolved D. The CDR3 covers 10 residues. Germline V gene data show CDR1 as MNHNS and CDR2 as SASEGT. The V and J ends lost 6 bases and 8 bases respectively, with 7 bases between them. The CDR3 DNA is TGTGCCAGCAGGGAGGGCGGCTACACCTTC. Translating gives CASREGGYTF.

This clone has only a few counts. The CDR3 sequence: CASSAQQGALGSPLHF. CDR3 coding DNA: TGTGCCAGCAGTGCCCAGCAGGGGGCGCTTGGTTCACCCCTCCACTTT. The chain links TRBV6-1 to TRBJ1-6, with 8 bases that match TRBD1. Germline CDR1 MNHNS, CDR2 SASEGT. Unmatched junction bases numbered 11, after V lost 4 bases and J lost 9 bases. The CDR3 totals 16 residues.

The V and J genes are TRBV7-2 and TRBJ1-1; D unresolved. V shed 4 bases and J shed 5 bases, with 14 bases lying between them. Per germline, CDR1 SGHTA and CDR2 FQGNSA. The CDR3 contains 14 residues. The CDR3 nucleotides read TGTGCCAGCAGCTCAAAGAGGGTTATTACTGAAGCTTTCTTT. Translation: CASSSKRVITEAFF.